This TCR beta chain was observed in a study of T-cell memory formation after mild COVID-19. Background on the study: Most TCR clusters belonged to a single donor. Points from the study as a whole: Clones that got smaller from day 15 to 85 had even CD4/CD8, while clones growing later tipped toward CD4+.

For this clonotype: Its antigen is not identified.

Barcoded TCR alpha and TCR beta cDNA libraries with UMIs came from 5'RACE using constant-segment primers. Each CDR3 protein gets one entry after TCRdb re-called the 5' RACE reads with MiXCR. The top ten hold 23% of the sample, which has 170,000 or so distinct CDR3 sequences, about a fifth seen once. Sequenced material: PBMCs or a T cell subset sorted from them (not recorded which). The TCR was taken from an adult woman who had mild COVID-19 (a few samples of this study predate the infection). Cell type and time point are not known.

CDR3 bases: TGCAGTGCTACCATGGATTTCCGGAACACTGAAGCTTTCTTT. Residues: CSATMDFRNTEAFF. V gene TRBV20-1 combines with J gene TRBJ1-1; D is unresolved. The CDR3 has 14 residues. Trimming took off 4 bases at V and 1 base at J, with 13 bases between the two ends. The V gene's germline CDR1 is DFQATT and CDR2 SNEGSKA (reference sequence).